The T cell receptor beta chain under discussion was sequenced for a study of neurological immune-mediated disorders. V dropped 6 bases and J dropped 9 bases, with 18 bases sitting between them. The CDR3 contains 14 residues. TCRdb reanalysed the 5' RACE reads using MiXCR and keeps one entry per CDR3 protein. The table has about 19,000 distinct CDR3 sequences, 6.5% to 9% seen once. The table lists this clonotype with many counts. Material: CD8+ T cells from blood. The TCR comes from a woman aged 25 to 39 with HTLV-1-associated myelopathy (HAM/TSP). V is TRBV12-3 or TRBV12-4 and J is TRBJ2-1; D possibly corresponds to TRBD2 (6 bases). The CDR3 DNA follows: TGTGCCAGCAGCCCAAGGGCCACCGGGAGTGAGCAGTTCTTC. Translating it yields CASSPRATGSEQFF.